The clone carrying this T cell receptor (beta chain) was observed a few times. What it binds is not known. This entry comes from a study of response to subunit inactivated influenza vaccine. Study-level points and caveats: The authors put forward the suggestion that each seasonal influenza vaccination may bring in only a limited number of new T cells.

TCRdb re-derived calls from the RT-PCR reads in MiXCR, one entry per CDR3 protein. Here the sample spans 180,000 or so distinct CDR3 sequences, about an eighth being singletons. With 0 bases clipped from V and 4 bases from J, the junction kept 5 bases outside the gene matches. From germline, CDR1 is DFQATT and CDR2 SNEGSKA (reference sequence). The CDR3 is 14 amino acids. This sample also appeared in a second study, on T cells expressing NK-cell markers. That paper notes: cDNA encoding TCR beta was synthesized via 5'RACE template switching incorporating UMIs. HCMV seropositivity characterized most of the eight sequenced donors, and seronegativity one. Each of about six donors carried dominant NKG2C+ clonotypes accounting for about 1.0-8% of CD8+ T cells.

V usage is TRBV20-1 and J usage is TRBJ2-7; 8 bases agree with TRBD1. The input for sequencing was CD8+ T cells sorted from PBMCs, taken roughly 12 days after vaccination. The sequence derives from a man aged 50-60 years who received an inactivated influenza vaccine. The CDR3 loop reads CSARDPGQVYEQYF. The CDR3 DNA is TGCAGTGCTAGAGATCCGGGACAGGTTTACGAGCAGTACTTC.